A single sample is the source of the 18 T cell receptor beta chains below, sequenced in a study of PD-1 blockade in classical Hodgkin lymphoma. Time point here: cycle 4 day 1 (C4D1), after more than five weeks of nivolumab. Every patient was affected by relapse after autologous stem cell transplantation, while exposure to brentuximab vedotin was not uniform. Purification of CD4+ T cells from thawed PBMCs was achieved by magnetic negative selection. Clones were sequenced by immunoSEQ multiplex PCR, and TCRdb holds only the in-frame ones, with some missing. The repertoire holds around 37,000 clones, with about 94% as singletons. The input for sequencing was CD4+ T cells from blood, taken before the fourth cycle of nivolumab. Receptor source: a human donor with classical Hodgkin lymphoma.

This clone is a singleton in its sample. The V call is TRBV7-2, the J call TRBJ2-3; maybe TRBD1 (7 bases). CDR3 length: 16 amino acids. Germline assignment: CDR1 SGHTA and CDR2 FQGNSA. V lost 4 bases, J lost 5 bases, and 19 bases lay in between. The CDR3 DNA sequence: TGTGCCAGCAGCTCCAAGGGGGCGGGGATTGGAGATACGCAGTATTTT. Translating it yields CASSSKGAGIGDTQYF.

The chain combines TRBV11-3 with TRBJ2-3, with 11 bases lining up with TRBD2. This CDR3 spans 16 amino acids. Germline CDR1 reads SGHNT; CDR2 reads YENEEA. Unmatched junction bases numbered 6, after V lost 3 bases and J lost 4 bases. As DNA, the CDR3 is TGTGCCAGCAGCTTGGCCGGGACTAGCGGTTCAGATACGCAGTATTTT. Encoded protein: CASSLAGTSGSDTQYF.

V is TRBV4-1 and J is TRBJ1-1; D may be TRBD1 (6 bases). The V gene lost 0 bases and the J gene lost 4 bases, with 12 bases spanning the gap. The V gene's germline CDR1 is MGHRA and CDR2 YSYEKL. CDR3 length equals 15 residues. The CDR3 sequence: CASSQDVAGATEAFF. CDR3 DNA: TGCGCCAGCAGCCAAGATGTTGCAGGGGCCACTGAAGCTTTCTTT.

The CDR3 region has the DNA TGTGCCAGCTCACCAGCTGGTCCCGCTAGGGCGGGAGGCCTGGGGGATGAGCAGTTCTTC. Translating gives CASSPAGPARAGGLGDEQFF. V usage is TRBV18 and J usage is TRBJ2-1, with 8 positions matching TRBD2. There are 20 residues in the CDR3. The trim removed 2 bases at V and 8 bases at J, leaving 23 bases unmatched. CDR1 is KGHSH, CDR2 LQKENI, per germline.

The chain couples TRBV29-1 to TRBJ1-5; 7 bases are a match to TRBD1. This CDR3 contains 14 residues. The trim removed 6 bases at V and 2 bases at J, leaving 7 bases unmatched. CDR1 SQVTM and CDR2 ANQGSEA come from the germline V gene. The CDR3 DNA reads TGCAGCGTGAGACAGGGTAGTGGCAATCAGCCCCAGCATTTT. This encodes CSVRQGSGNQPQHF.

In DNA form, the CDR3 reads TGTGCCAGCAGCTTAGACCGGGGACAGAACTATGGCTACACCTTC. Translating it yields CASSLDRGQNYGYTF. The chain couples TRBV7-6 to TRBJ1-2; TRBD1 matches at 7 bases. From germline, CDR1 is SGHVS and CDR2 FNYEAQ. The V and J ends lost 1 base and 2 bases, in that order; junction bases with no gene match: 4. This CDR3 is built from 15 residues.

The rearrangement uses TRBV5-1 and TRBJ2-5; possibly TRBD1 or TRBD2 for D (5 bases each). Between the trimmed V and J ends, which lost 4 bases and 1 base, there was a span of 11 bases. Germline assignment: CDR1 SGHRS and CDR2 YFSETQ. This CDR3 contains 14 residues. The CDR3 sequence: CASSLGAVQETQYF. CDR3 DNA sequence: TGCGCCAGCAGCCTCGGGGCAGTCCAAGAGACCCAGTACTTC.

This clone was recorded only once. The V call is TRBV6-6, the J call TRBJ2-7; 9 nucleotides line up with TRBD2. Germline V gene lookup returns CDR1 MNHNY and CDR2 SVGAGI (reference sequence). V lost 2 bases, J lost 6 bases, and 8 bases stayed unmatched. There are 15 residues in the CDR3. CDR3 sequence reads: CASSYQLAGASEQYF. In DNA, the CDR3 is TGTGCCAGCAGTTACCAGTTAGCGGGAGCCTCCGAGCAGTACTTC.

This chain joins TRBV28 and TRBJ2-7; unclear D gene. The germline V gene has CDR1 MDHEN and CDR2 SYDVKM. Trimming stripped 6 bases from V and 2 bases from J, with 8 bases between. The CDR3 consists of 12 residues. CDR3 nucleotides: TGTGCCAGCAGGCGTTCCCCCTACGAGCAGTACTTC. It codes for CASRRSPYEQYF.

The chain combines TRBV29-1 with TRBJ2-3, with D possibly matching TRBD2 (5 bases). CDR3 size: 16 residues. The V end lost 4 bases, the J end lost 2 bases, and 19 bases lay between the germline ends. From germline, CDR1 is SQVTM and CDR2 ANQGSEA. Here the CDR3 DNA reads TGCAGCGTTGCTAGGAGGCACCTCGGGGTCACAGATACGCAGTATTTT. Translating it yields CSVARRHLGVTDTQYF.

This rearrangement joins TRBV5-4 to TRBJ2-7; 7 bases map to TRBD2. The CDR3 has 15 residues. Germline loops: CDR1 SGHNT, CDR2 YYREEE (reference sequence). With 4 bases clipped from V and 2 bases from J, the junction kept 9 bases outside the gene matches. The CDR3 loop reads CASSPTGLQTYEQYF. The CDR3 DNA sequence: TGTGCCAGCAGCCCAACGGGACTACAGACCTACGAGCAGTACTTC. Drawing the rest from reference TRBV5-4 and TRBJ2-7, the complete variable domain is ETGVTQSPTHLIKTRGQQVTLRCSSQSGHNTVSWYQQALGQGPQFIFQYYREEENGRGNFPPRFSGLQFPNYSSELNVNALELDDSALYLCASSPTGLQTYEQYFGPGTRLTVT.

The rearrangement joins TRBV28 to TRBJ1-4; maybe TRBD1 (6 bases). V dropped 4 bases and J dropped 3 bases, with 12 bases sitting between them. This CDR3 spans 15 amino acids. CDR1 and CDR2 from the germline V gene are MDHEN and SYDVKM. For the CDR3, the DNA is TGTGCCAGCAGTTCCGCAGGGGCGGCTAATGAAAAACTGTTTTTT. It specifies CASSSAGAANEKLFF.

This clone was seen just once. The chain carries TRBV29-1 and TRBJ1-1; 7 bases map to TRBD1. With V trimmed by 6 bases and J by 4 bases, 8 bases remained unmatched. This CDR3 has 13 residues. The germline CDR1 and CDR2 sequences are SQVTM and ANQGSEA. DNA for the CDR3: TGCAGCGTGGAGGGGGACAGAGGCACTGAAGCTTTCTTT. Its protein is CSVEGDRGTEAFF.

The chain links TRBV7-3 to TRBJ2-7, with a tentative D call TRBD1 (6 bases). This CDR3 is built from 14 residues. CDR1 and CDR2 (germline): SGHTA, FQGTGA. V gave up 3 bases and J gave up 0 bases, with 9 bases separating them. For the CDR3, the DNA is TGTGCCAGCAGCTTCAGGGGCGGCTCCTACGAGCAGTACTTC. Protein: CASSFRGGSYEQYF. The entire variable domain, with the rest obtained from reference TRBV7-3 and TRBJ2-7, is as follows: GAGVSQTPSNKVTEKGKYVELRCDPISGHTALYWYRQSLGQGPEFLIYFQGTGAADDSGLPNDRFFAVRPEGSVSTLKIQRTERGDSAVYLCASSFRGGSYEQYFGPGTRLTVT.

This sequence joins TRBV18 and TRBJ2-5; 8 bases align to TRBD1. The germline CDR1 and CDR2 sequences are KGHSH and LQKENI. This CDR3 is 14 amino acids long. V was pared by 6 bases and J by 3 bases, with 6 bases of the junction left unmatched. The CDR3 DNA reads TGTGCCAGCTCCCCCTACAGGGGGGAAGAGACCCAGTACTTC. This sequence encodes CASSPYRGEETQYF.

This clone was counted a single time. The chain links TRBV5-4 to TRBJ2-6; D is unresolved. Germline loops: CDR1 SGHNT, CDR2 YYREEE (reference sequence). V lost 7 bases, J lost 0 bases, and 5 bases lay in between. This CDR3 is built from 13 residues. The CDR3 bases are TGTGCCAGCTTGGGCTCTGGGGCCAACGTCCTGACTTTC. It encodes CASLGSGANVLTF.

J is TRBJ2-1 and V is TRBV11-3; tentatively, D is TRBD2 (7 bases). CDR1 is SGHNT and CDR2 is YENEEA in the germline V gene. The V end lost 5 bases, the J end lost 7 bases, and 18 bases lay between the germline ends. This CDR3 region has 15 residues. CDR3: CASSPSGGAGNEQFF. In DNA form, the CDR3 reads TGTGCCAGCAGCCCGAGTGGGGGGGCTGGGAATGAGCAGTTCTTC. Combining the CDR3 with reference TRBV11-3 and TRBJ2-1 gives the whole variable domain EAGVVQSPRYKIIEKKQPVAFWCNPISGHNTLYWYLQNLGQGPELLIRYENEEAVDDSQLPKDRFSAERLKGVDSTLKIQPAELGDSAVYLCASSPSGGAGNEQFFGPGTRLTVL.

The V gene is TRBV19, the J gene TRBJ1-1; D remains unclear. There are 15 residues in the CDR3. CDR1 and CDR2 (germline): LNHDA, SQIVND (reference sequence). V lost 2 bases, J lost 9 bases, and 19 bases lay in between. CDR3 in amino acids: CASSIRPAINRQAFF. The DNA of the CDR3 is TGTGCCAGTAGTATACGACCAGCAATTAATAGGCAAGCTTTCTTT.